The present T cell receptor (beta chain) was sequenced within a study of blood T cell repertoires in COVID-19. In the study overall: Samples taken during acute and convalescent COVID-19 were collected in the United States, Italy and Spain. PBMCs, B-cell-depleted T cells, or T cells provided the cDNA or gDNA that made up the material.

Study processing details: Estimation of nucleated cell counts was performed using reference gene primer amplification. Sequencing was performed with immunoSEQ multiplex PCR; in TCRdb, only in-frame clones are kept and a portion is missing. Clone size and V and J calls were adopted from that table, with D and trimming inferred from the DNA. The sample shows 150,000 to 200,000 clones, approximately 84% of them seen only once. Germline V gene data show CDR1 as MDHEN and CDR2 as SYDVKM. This CDR3 spans 13 amino acids. V was clipped by 5 bases and J by 4 bases, with 11 bases between them. The clonotype comes from a human donor with acute or convalescent COVID-19. The donor label of this sample is uncertain. The source material was peripheral blood. V is TRBV28 and J is TRBJ1-2; D unresolved. CDR3 bases: TGTGCCAGCAGTACCGGGATGGCCTATGGCTACACCTTC. As protein: CASSTGMAYGYTF.